The source of this T cell receptor beta chain is a study of T cells after somatic rescue of genetic block. This CDR3 has 15 amino acids. In germline, CDR1 is MGHRA, CDR2 YSYEKL. V shed 5 bases, J shed 2 bases, and the junction held 7 bases outside the gene matches. The protocol was immunoSEQ multiplex PCR, while the TCRdb copy is restricted to in-frame clones and leaves out a portion. The sample has about 70,000 clones, approximately 90% seen once. Sequencing was done on a sample of peripheral blood mononuclear cells (PBMCs). V is TRBV4-1 and J is TRBJ2-7; TRBD1 matches 9 bases. The sequence came from a man aged 35 to 55. The CDR3 reads CASSSWDRETYEQYF. The CDR3 DNA is TGCGCCAGCAGCTCTTGGGACAGGGAAACCTACGAGCAGTACTTC.